The clone carrying this T cell receptor (beta chain) was seen at least ten times. These data are taken from a study of molecular identifiers for immune sequencing clone quantification. This CDR3 region has 15 residues. Germline loops: CDR1 MNHEY, CDR2 SMNVEV (reference sequence). V lost 3 bases to trimming and J lost 4 bases, with 14 bases between them. TCRdb redid the calling of the PCR reads with MiXCR, one entry per CDR3 protein. This sample carries around 40,000 distinct CDR3 sequences, under 25% of them seen once, and the ten largest clones take about 1%. Sequenced input: naive CD8+ T cells from blood, with Jurkat cell RNA spiked in. Subset described: FACS-sorted CD8+CD4-CCR7+CD45RA+ naive T cells. The J gene is TRBJ2-3, the V gene TRBV27; D tentatively fits TRBD1 or TRBD2 (6 bases each). This receptor was identified in a human donor in good health. Some libraries in this study had Jurkat cell RNA spiked in. CDR3 protein: CASSFGGGLPDTQYF. CDR3 coding DNA: TGTGCCAGCAGTTTTGGAGGGGGTCTGCCAGATACGCAGTATTTT.